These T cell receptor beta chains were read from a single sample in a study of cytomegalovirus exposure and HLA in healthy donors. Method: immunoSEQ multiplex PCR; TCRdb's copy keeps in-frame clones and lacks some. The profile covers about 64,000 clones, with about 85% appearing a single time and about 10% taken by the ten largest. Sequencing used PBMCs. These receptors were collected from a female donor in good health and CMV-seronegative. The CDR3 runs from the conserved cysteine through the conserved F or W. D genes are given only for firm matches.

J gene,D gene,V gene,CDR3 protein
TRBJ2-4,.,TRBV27,CASSPNSAKDIQYF
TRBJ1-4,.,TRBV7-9,CSSSLEGRSNEKLFF
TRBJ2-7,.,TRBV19,CASSMSTNEQYF
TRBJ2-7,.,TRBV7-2,CASSSGTRQEQYF
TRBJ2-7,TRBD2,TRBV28,CASSSELAGLYEQYF
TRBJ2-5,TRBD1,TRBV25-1,CASRGGSNQETQYF
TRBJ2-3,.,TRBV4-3,CASSQGALFTDTQYF
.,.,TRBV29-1,CSVEGSGNNEQYF
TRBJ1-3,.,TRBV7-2,CASSLGGTSGNTIYF
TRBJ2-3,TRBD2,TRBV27,CASSPSLAVASDTQYF
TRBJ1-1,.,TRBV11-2,CASSLSRGGAAEAFF
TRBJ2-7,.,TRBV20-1,CSARRYEQYF
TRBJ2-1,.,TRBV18,CASSPSQTEQFF
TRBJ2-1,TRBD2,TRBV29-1,CSVEGLREGPYNEQFF
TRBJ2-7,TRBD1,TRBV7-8,CASSERTGGFYEQYF
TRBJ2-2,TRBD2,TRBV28,CASSSGTRHASGELFF
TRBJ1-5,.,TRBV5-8,CASSLARRFNQPQHF
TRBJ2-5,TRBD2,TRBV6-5,CASSRERERWETQYF
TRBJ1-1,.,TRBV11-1,CASSLDPGNTEAFF
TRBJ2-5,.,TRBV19,CASKPFSTGGQETQYF
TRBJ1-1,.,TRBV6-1,CASSGFITVMNTEAFF
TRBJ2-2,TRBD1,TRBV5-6,CASSLDRDRGPNTGELFF
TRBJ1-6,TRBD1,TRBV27,CASSFGHRGDNSPLHF
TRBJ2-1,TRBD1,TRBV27,CASTRDRDNNEQFF
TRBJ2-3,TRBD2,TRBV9,CASTRAGEYTDTQYF
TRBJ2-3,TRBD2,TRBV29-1,CSAAPLTSGRTDTQYF
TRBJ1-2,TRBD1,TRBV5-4,CASSIRQGYGYTF
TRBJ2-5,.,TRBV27,CATTKRETQYF
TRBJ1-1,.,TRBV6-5,CASSYTSGKAEAFF
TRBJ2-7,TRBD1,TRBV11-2,CASRETGGYEGGYEQYF
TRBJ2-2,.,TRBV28,CASSYIGELFF
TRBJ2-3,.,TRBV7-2,CASSLAPGLSTDTQYF
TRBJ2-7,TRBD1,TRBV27,CASSLGTGASSYEQYF
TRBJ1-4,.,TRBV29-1,CSVDTGNNEKLFF
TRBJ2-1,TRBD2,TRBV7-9,CAGSSLGTSGTFSYNEQFF
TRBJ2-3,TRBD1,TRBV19,CASSIGDRNTDTQYF
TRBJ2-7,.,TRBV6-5,CASSSLGYYEQYF
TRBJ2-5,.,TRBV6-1,CASTTTGRLETQYF
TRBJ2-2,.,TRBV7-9,CASSLKGGDTGELFF
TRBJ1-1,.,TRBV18,CASSPRVEYTEAFF